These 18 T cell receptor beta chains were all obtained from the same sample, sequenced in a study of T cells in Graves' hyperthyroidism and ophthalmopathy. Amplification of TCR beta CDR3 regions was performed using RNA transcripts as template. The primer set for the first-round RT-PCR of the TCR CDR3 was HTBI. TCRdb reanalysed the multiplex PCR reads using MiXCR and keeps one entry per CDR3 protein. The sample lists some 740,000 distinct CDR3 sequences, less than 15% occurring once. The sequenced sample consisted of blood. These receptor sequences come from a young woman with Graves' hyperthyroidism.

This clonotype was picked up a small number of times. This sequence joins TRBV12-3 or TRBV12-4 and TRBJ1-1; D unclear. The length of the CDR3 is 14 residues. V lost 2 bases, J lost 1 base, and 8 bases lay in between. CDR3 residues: CASSLYRENTEAFF. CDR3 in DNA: TGTGCCAGCAGTTTATATCGGGAGAACACTGAAGCTTTCTTT.

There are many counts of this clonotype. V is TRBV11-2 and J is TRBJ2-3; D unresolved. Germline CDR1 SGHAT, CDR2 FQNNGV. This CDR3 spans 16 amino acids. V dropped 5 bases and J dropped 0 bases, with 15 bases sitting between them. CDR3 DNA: TGTGCCAGCAGCCGAGGACGGCTCACTAGCACAGATACGCAGTATTTT. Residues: CASSRGRLTSTDTQYF. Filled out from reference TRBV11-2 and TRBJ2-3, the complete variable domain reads EAGVAQSPRYKIIEKRQSVAFWCNPISGHATLYWYQQILGQGPKLLIQFQNNGVVDDSQLPKDRFSAERLKGVDSTLKIQPAKLEDSAVYLCASSRGRLTSTDTQYFGPGTRLTVL.

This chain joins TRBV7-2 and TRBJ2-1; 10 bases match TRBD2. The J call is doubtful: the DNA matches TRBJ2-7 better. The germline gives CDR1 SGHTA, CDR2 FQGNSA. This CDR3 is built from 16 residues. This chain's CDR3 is CASSPAGGYSYNEQYF. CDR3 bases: TGTGCCAGCTCACCAGCGGGAGGGTACTCCTACAATGAGCAGTACTTC.

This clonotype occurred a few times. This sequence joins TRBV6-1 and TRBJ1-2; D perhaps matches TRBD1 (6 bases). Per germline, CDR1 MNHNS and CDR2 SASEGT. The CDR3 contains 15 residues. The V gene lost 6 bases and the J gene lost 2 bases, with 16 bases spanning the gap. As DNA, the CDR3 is TGTGCCAGCAGGCGATTCCAGGGGAGCAACTATGGCTACACCTTC. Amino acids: CASRRFQGSNYGYTF.

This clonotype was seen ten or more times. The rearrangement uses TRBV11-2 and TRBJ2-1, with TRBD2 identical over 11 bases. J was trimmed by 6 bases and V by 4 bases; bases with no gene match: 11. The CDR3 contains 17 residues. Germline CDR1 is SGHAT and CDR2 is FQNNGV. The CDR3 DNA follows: TGTGCCAGCAGCTCTCAACCTCTAGCGGGAGGAACCAATGAGCAGTTCTTC. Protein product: CASSSQPLAGGTNEQFF.

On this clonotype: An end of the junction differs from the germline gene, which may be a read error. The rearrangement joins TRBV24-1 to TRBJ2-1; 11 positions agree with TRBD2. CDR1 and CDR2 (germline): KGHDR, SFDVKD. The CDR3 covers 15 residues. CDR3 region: CAASVTSGSFDEQFF. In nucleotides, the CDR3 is TGTGCCGCCAGTGTAACTAGCGGGAGTTTCGATGAGCAGTTCTTC.

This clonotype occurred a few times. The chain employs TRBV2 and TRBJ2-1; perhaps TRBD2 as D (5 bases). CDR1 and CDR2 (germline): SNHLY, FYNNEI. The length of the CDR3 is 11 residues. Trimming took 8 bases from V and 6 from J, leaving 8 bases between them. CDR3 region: CASWRSNEQFF. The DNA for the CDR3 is TGTGCCAGCTGGAGGAGCAATGAGCAGTTCTTC.

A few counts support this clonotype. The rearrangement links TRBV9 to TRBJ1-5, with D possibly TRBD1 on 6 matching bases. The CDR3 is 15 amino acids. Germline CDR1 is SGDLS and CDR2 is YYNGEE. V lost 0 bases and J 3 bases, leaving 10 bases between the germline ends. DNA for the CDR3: TGTGCCAGCAGCGTAGATCCAGGGGTCAATCAGCCCCAGCATTTT. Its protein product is CASSVDPGVNQPQHF.

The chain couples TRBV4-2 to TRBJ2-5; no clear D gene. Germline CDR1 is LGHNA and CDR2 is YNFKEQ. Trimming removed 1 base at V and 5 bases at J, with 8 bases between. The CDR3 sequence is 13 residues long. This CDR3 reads CASSQVLKETQYF. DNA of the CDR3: TGTGCCAGCAGCCAAGTATTGAAGGAGACCCAGTACTTC.

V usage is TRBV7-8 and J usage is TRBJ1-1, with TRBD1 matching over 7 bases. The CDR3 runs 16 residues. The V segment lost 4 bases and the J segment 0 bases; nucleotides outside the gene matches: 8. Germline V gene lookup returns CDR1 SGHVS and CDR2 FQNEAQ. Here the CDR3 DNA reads TGTGCCAGCAGCTCGGGGGACAGACGGTTGAACACTGAAGCTTTCTTT. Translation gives CASSSGDRRLNTEAFF.

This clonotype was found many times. This CDR3 reads CASSHPGTGFYEQYF. In DNA form, the CDR3 reads TGTGCCAGCAGTCACCCCGGGACAGGGTTTTACGAGCAGTACTTC. The chain has TRBV12-3 or TRBV12-4 and TRBJ2-7; TRBD1 aligns across 9 bases. The CDR3 totals 15 residues. Trimming removed 5 bases from V and 4 bases from J; junction bases left unmatched: 9.

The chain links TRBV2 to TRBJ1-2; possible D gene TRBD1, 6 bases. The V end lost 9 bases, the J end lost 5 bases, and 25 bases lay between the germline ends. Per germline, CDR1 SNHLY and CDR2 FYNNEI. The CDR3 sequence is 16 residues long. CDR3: CASLPRGISKPYGYTF. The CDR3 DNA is TGTGCCAGTCTTCCCAGGGGCATCTCGAAACCATATGGCTACACCTTC.

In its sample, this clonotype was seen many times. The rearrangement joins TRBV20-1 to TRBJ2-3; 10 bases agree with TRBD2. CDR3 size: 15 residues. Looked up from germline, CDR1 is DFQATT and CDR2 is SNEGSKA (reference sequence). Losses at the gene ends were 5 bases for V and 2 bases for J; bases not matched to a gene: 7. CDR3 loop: CSAHRLAGDTDTQYF. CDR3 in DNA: TGCAGTGCTCACCGACTAGCGGGCGACACAGATACGCAGTATTTT.

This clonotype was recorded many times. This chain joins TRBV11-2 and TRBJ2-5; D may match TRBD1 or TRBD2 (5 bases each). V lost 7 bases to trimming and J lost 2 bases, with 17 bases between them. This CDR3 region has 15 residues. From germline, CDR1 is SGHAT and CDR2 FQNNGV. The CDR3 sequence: CASTTAKGRQETQYF. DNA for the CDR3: TGTGCCAGCACCACGGCGAAGGGACGGCAAGAGACCCAGTACTTC.

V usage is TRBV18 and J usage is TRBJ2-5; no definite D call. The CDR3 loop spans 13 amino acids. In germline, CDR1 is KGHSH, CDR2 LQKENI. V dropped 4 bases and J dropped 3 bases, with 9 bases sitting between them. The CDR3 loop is CASSQKVKETQYF. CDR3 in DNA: TGTGCCAGCTCACAAAAAGTAAAAGAGACCCAGTACTTC.

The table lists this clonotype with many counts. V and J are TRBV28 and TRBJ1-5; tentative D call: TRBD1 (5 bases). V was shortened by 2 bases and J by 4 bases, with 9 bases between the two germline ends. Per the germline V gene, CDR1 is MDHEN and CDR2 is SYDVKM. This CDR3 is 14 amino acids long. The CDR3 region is CASSLQGRNQPQHF. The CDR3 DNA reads TGTGCCAGCAGTTTACAGGGTCGAAATCAGCCCCAGCATTTT.

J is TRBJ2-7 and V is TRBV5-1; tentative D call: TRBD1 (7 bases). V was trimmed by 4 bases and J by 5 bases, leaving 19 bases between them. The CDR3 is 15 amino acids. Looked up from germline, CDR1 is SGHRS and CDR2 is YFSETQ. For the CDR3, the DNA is TGCGCCAGCAGCCCGGGGGACAGATTCGCCAACGAGCAGTACTTC. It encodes CASSPGDRFANEQYF.

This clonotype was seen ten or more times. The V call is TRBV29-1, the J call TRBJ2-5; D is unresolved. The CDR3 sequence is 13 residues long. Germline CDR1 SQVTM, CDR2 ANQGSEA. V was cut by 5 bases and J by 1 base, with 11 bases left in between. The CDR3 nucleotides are TGCAGCGTTCGGCGGATCCTCCAAGAGACCCAGTACTTC. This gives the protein CSVRRILQETQYF.